This TCR beta chain was documented in a study of blood T cell repertoires in COVID-19. Libraries were prepared by immunoSEQ multiplex PCR; TCRdb keeps only in-frame clonotypes and omits some of them. The sample yields about 83,000 clones, around 86% seen once. The sequencing input was peripheral blood. The clonotype comes from a man aged 50-60 years with active COVID-19.

CDR3 residues: CASSLRRWGELFF. CDR3 DNA sequence: TGCGCCAGCAGCTTGAGGAGGTGGGGGGAGCTGTTTTTT. V is TRBV5-1 and J is TRBJ2-2; D is perhaps TRBD2 (5 bases). This CDR3 has 13 residues. CDR1 and CDR2 from the germline V gene are SGHRS and YFSETQ. The V end lost 1 base, the J end lost 8 bases, and 9 bases lay between the germline ends.